These T cell receptor beta chains were read from a single sample in a study of OX40 agonist ivuxolimab in advanced cancers. Sequencing was performed with immunoSEQ multiplex PCR; in TCRdb, only in-frame clones are kept and a portion is missing. The sample contains 98,000 or so clones, just under 85% of which appear only once. This specimen was CD4+ or CD8+ T cells sorted from blood, taken in a trial of the OX40 agonist ivuxolimab. The receptors come from an adult with an advanced solid tumor such as melanoma, head and neck, liver or kidney cancer. The CDR3 runs from the conserved cysteine through the conserved F or W. The D gene is left open where the match is weak. For some rows the clone size is stated as once, few or many, or as a class when expanded; others skip it.

>.|TRBJ1-2|.|TRBV4-2
CASSQELRYGYTF
TGTGCCAGCAGCCAAGAGCTCAGATATGGCTACACCTTC
>.|TRBJ2-7|TRBD2|TRBV19
CASSIAASGSSYEQYF
TGTGCCAGTAGTATAGCCGCTAGCGGGAGCTCCTACGAGCAGTACTTC
>few|TRBJ1-2|.|TRBV19
CASSIGQLNYGYTF
TGTGCCAGTAGTATAGGACAGCTTAACTATGGCTACACCTTC
>.|TRBJ2-3|TRBD2|TRBV15
CATSRDLASGASTDTQYF
TGTGCCACCAGCAGAGATTTGGCTAGCGGGGCTAGCACAGATACGCAGTATTTT
>.|TRBJ2-3|.|TRBV2
CASSRGARGSSTDTQYF
TGTGCCAGCAGTCGTGGCGCACGGGGGTCTAGCACAGATACGCAGTATTTT
>.|TRBJ1-5|.|TRBV6-1
CASSSPGRAQHF
TGTGCCAGCAGTTCCCCAGGCCGGGCCCAGCATTTT
>.|TRBJ2-5|TRBD2|TRBV5-1
CASSIGLVSQETQYF
TGCGCCAGCAGCATAGGACTAGTCTCCCAAGAGACCCAGTACTTC
>.|TRBJ1-1|TRBD1|TRBV27
CASIFQWTGGNTEAFF
TGTGCCAGCATTTTCCAGTGGACAGGGGGTAACACTGAAGCTTTCTTT
>.|TRBJ2-1|.|TRBV11-3
CASSPGQTIGQFF
TGTGCCAGCAGCCCGGGACAAACCATAGGGCAGTTCTTC
>.|TRBJ2-1|.|TRBV28
CASSFIGMGNNEQFF
TGTGCCAGCAGTTTCATTGGTATGGGAAACAATGAGCAGTTCTTC
>.|TRBJ2-3|.|TRBV19
CASSIFGGGGDTQYF
TGTGCCAGTAGTATCTTCGGGGGAGGGGGTGATACGCAGTATTTT
>.|TRBJ2-5|TRBD2|TRBV28
CASSALGREIRETQYF
TGTGCCAGCAGTGCACTCGGGAGGGAAATTAGGGAGACCCAGTACTTC
>.|TRBJ2-3|.|TRBV19
CASNSGSTDTQYF
TGTGCCAGTAATTCTGGTAGCACAGATACGCAGTATTTT
>.|TRBJ2-3|TRBD2|TRBV6-1
CASRLLAGVTDTQYF
TGTGCCAGCAGGCTACTAGCGGGGGTCACAGATACGCAGTATTTT
>.|TRBJ1-2|TRBD1|TRBV27
CASSSTRQGFGYTF
TGTGCCAGCAGTTCCACACGACAGGGGTTTGGCTACACCTTC
>.|TRBJ2-3|.|TRBV9
CASSLTFTDTQYF
TGTGCCAGCAGCTTAACCTTCACAGATACGCAGTATTTT
>.|TRBJ2-2|TRBD1|TRBV11-1
CASSPDRGRPGELFF
TGTGCCAGCAGTCCGGACAGGGGGCGACCCGGGGAGCTGTTTTTT
>.|TRBJ2-1|TRBD1|TRBV19
CASTTGTGVGNEQFF
TGTGCCAGTACCACCGGGACAGGAGTCGGCAATGAGCAGTTCTTC
>.|TRBJ2-7|TRBD1|TRBV28
CASTRTGGEGLEQYF
TGTGCCAGCACCAGGACAGGGGGCGAGGGGCTCGAGCAGTACTTC
>.|TRBJ2-7|.|TRBV18
CASSPQAGYEQYF
TGTGCCAGCTCACCACAGGCGGGCTACGAGCAGTACTTC
>.|TRBJ1-2|.|TRBV29-1
CSVGTRANYGYTF
TGCAGCGTGGGGACTCGCGCTAACTATGGCTACACCTTC
>once|TRBJ2-3|.|TRBV10-2
CASRRRTDTQYF
TGCGCCAGCCGTCGGAGAACAGATACGCAGTATTTT
>.|TRBJ1-4|.|TRBV28
CASMGTNEKLFF
TGTGCCAGCATGGGAACTAATGAAAAACTGTTTTTT
>.|TRBJ2-7|.|TRBV4-3
CASSQGQGGSYEQYF
TGCGCCAGCAGCCAAGGCCAGGGTGGTTCCTACGAGCAGTACTTC
>.|TRBJ2-5|TRBD2|TRBV5-1
CASSWGGAETQYF
TGCGCCAGCAGCTGGGGGGGTGCGGAGACCCAGTACTTC
>.|TRBJ1-5|.|TRBV7-2
CASSLEGAGLGPQHF
TGTGCCAGCAGCCTAGAGGGTGCGGGACTAGGGCCCCAGCATTTT
>few|TRBJ2-1|.|TRBV6-6
CASSWGRTDNEQFF
TGTGCCAGCAGTTGGGGCCGGACAGACAATGAGCAGTTCTTC
>.|TRBJ1-2|TRBD1|TRBV28
CASTTGFNYGYTF
TGTGCCAGCACGACAGGGTTCAACTATGGCTACACCTTC
>.|TRBJ1-5|TRBD1|TRBV5-4
CASSITGGGSNQPQHF
TGTGCCAGCAGCATTACAGGGGGCGGAAGCAATCAGCCCCAGCATTTT
>.|TRBJ2-3|TRBD2|TRBV27
CATARGGGTDTQYF
TGTGCCACGGCTCGCGGGGGGGGCACAGATACGCAGTATTTT
>.|TRBJ2-5|.|TRBV10-3
CAISELRSPPETQYF
TGTGCCATCAGTGAGTTGCGCAGCCCCCCAGAGACCCAGTACTTC
>.|TRBJ1-5|.|TRBV10-2
CASRDGTASNQPQHF
TGCGCCAGCAGGGACGGGACGGCTAGCAATCAGCCCCAGCATTTT
>.|TRBJ2-5|.|TRBV2
CASSEGLLETQYF
TGTGCCAGCAGTGAAGGTCTGTTGGAGACCCAGTACTTC
>once|TRBJ2-3|TRBD1|TRBV5-6
CASSLAPFGTGVDTQYF
TGTGCCAGCAGCTTGGCCCCGTTTGGGACAGGGGTGGATACGCAGTATTTT
>.|TRBJ2-7|TRBD1|TRBV10-3
CATESPGQESSYEQYF
TGTGCCACCGAGTCCCCGGGACAGGAAAGCTCCTACGAGCAGTACTTC
>.|TRBJ2-1|TRBD2|TRBV5-8
CASSFPVDSGGGNEQFF
TGTGCCAGCAGCTTCCCCGTGGATAGCGGGGGCGGGAATGAGCAGTTCTTC
>.|TRBJ2-7|.|TRBV5-4
CASSLVGRSYEQYF
TGTGCCAGCAGCTTGGTTGGGAGATCCTACGAGCAGTACTTC
>once|TRBJ1-1|.|TRBV5-4
CASSQAASRGPEAFF
TGTGCCAGCAGCCAAGCGGCCTCCAGGGGACCTGAAGCTTTCTTT
>once|TRBJ1-2|.|TRBV7-5
CARSRHAGHYGYTF
TGTGCCAGAAGCCGCCACGCAGGGCACTATGGCTACACCTTC
>.|TRBJ2-5|.|TRBV5-1
CASSLGGGETQYF
TGCGCCAGCAGCTTGGGAGGTGGGGAGACCCAGTACTTC
>.|TRBJ1-2|.|TRBV9
CASSAGGVGANYGYTF
TGTGCCAGCAGCGCTGGGGGAGTAGGGGCGAACTATGGCTACACCTTC
>.|TRBJ1-4|.|TRBV25-1
CASSELSKTQLSEKLFF
TGTGCCAGCAGTGAATTGTCCAAGACACAGCTTAGTGAAAAACTGTTTTTT
>.|TRBJ2-1|TRBD2|TRBV11-1
CASKTPGGSSYNEQFF
TGTGCCAGCAAAACACCGGGGGGGAGCTCCTACAATGAGCAGTTCTTC
>.|TRBJ1-5|.|TRBV6-1
CASSDNGGNQPQHF
TGTGCCAGCAGTGACAATGGGGGAAATCAGCCCCAGCATTTT
>.|TRBJ2-7|.|TRBV18
CASSPPVGSYEQYF
TGTGCCAGCTCACCACCCGTGGGGTCCTACGAGCAGTACTTC
>.|TRBJ2-6|.|TRBV28
CASRDTSSGANVLTF
TGTGCCAGCAGGGACACTTCGTCTGGGGCCAACGTCCTGACTTTC
>.|TRBJ2-3|.|TRBV6-6
CASSSKRTTDTQYF
TGTGCCAGCAGTTCAAAGCGAACCACAGATACGCAGTATTTT
>.|TRBJ2-1|TRBD1|TRBV28
CASSPDRGLPYNEQFF
TGTGCCAGCAGCCCCGACAGGGGGCTACCCTACAATGAGCAGTTCTTC
>.|TRBJ2-5|.|TRBV9
CASSASRVGETQYF
TGTGCCAGCAGCGCGAGTAGGGTCGGGGAGACCCAGTACTTC
>.|TRBJ1-1|TRBD1|TRBV5-1
CASSLEGETGAAFF
TGCGCCAGCAGCTTGGAAGGGGAAACAGGGGCTGCTTTCTTT
>.|TRBJ2-6|.|TRBV5-1
CASSLGSGANVLTF
TGCGCCAGCAGCTTGGGCTCTGGGGCCAACGTCCTGACTTTC